The clone carrying this T cell receptor beta chain occurred many times. What it binds is unknown. This entry comes from a study of regulatory T cells in long-lasting Graves disease. Overall study results and limits: Persistent disease samples used TRBV28, TRBJ1-2 and TRBJ2-5 preferentially. TCR diversity in persistent Graves' patients was below that of newly diagnosed ones. Limited sample numbers may have lowered accuracy.

The CDR3 has 15 amino acids. The germline V gene has CDR1 MNHEY and CDR2 SVGEGT. Trimming stripped 2 bases from V and 5 bases from J, with 12 bases between. Sequencing libraries for TCR beta were prepared with iRepertoire HTBI primers and Arm-PCR of CDR3 regions. TCRdb reprocessed the multiplex PCR reads with MiXCR, giving one entry per CDR3 protein. The table lists a few hundred thousand distinct CDR3 sequences, roughly 20% of them singletons. Time point of the sample: newly diagnosed GD, antithyroid drugs for less than 3 months. TCR sequences were obtained from RNA taken from PBMCs. This sample was also put to use in a study of T cells in Graves' hyperthyroidism and ophthalmopathy.

The source is a woman aged 25 to 39 with Graves disease. The sample was peripheral blood mononuclear cells (PBMCs), taken at new diagnosis, from a patient treated with antithyroid drugs. The V and J genes are TRBV6-2 or TRBV6-3 and TRBJ2-2; possibly TRBD2 for D (6 bases). CDR3 amino acids: CASSYGGVWTGELFF. In DNA, the CDR3 is TGTGCCAGCAGTTACGGCGGGGTGTGGACCGGGGAGCTGTTTTTT.